This is a list of T cell receptor beta chains from one sample in a study of cytomegalovirus exposure and HLA in healthy donors. Measured with immunoSEQ multiplex PCR; TCRdb has only the in-frame clones, and not every one. Counted here are 150,000 to 200,000 clones, 80% to 90% occurring once; the ten biggest clones make up 1.5% to 2%. The sequenced sample consisted of PBMCs. The receptor source for this set is a woman between 18 and 30 years old in good health and CMV-seronegative. The CDR3 runs from the conserved cysteine through the conserved F or W. The order of the fields is D gene, clone size, V gene, J gene, CDR3 DNA, CDR3 protein. The D gene is left open where the match is weak. Not all rows give a size; the values are once, few, many and, for expanded clones, a class.

TRBD2	-	TRBV9	TRBJ2-1	TGTGCCAGCAGCGTCGGGGGGGCCTCCTACAATGAGCAGTTCTTC	CASSVGGASYNEQFF
TRBD2	-	TRBV5-6	TRBJ2-3	TGTGCCAGCAGCTTGGTAGCGGGAGGGTTCGCAGATACGCAGTATTTT	CASSLVAGGFADTQYF
TRBD2	once	TRBV2	TRBJ2-3	TGTGCCAGCAGTATGGGGGAGGGACCAGATACGCAGTATTTT	CASSMGEGPDTQYF
TRBD1	-	TRBV18	TRBJ2-7	TGTGCCAGCTCACCGACAGGGAACGAGCAGTACTTC	CASSPTGNEQYF
TRBD2	-	TRBV7-7	TRBJ2-1	TGTGCCAGCAGCTTCAACCGACTAGCGGGGGCCGATGAGCAGTTCTTC	CASSFNRLAGADEQFF
-	-	TRBV7-2	TRBJ2-7	TGTGCCAGCAGCTCGCGCCAACTTTTCTCCTACGAACAGTACTTC	CASSSRQLFSYEQYF
TRBD2	-	TRBV5-6	TRBJ2-3	TGTGCCAGCAGGGGGATACTAGCGGGAACAGATACGCAGTATTTT	CASRGILAGTDTQYF
-	-	TRBV5-1	TRBJ2-4	TGCGCCAGCAGCTTGGACGGGTACGGGGACATTCAGTACTTC	CASSLDGYGDIQYF
-	-	TRBV2	TRBJ1-4	TGTGCCAGCAGTCTGGGGCAGGGACTCGTAACTAATGAAAAACTGTTTTTT	CASSLGQGLVTNEKLFF
TRBD1	once	TRBV29-1	TRBJ1-2	TGCAGCGTTGTAGGACAGGTCCACTATGGCTACACCTTC	CSVVGQVHYGYTF
-	once	TRBV14	TRBJ2-7	TGTGCCAGCAGCCCCAACATCTCCTACGAGCAGTACTTC	CASSPNISYEQYF
-	-	TRBV7-8	TRBJ2-6	TGTGCCAGCACCCCCGGGGGACTCTCTGGGGCCAACGTCCTGACTTTC	CASTPGGLSGANVLTF
-	-	TRBV4-2	TRBJ1-1	TGTGCCAGCAGCAGGGAGTGGCGGATGAACACTGAAGCTTTCTTT	CASSREWRMNTEAFF
TRBD1	-	TRBV5-1	TRBJ1-1	TGCGCCAGCAGCAACGGACAGGGAGCCACTGAAGCTTTCTTT	CASSNGQGATEAFF
TRBD1	-	TRBV4-1	TRBJ1-5	TGCGCCAGCAGCCAAGCAGGACAGGGAGGGGCTCAGCCCCAGCATTTT	CASSQAGQGGAQPQHF
TRBD1	-	TRBV5-1	TRBJ2-7	TGCGCCAGCAGCTTGAACAGGGGATACGAGCAGTACTTC	CASSLNRGYEQYF
TRBD2	-	TRBV2	TRBJ2-5	TGTGCCAACAGCCCCGGGACTAGCGGGAGGGAGACCCAGTACTTC	CANSPGTSGRETQYF
-	-	TRBV28	TRBJ2-7	TGTGCCAGAACCCTCGCGGGGTACGAGCAGTACTTC	CARTLAGYEQYF
-	-	TRBV6-1	TRBJ1-2	TGTGCCAGCAGTTTCAGCTATGGCTACACCTTC	CASSFSYGYTF
-	few	TRBV10-1	TRBJ1-1	TGCGCCAGCAGTGAGTTGAGGCGCGGCACTGAAGCTTTCTTT	CASSELRRGTEAFF
-	few	TRBV7-6	TRBJ1-3	TGTGCCAGCAGCTCTGAGGTCCGGGGGGCTGGAAACACCATATATTTT	CASSSEVRGAGNTIYF
-	-	TRBV7-8	TRBJ1-3	TGTGCCAGCAGCCAGGGTTTGGTAAACACCATATATTTT	CASSQGLVNTIYF
TRBD1	-	TRBV7-9	TRBJ2-2	TGTGCCAGCAGCTTACACACCGGGACAGGGATTACCGGGGAGCTGTTTTTT	CASSLHTGTGITGELFF
-	-	TRBV5-6	TRBJ1-2	TGTGCCAGCAGCCGAACCCGGGGCTATGGCTACACCTTC	CASSRTRGYGYTF
TRBD1	few	TRBV7-9	TRBJ1-2	TGTGCCAGCAGCTTCGGGACAGATTATGGCTACACCTTC	CASSFGTDYGYTF
TRBD1	-	TRBV6-6	TRBJ1-2	TGTGCCAGCAGACCGGGACAGGCGAACTATGGCTACACCTTC	CASRPGQANYGYTF
-	-	TRBV5-6	TRBJ1-1	TGTGCCAGCAGCTTGAAACAGGCGAACACTGAAGCTTTCTTT	CASSLKQANTEAFF
TRBD2	-	TRBV11-3	TRBJ2-2	TGTGCCAGCAGCTTTACTAGCGGGACCGGGGAGCTGTTTTTT	CASSFTSGTGELFF
-	-	TRBV28	TRBJ1-1	TGTGCCAGCAGTTTGGTAGTCGGGGCTGAAGCTTTCTTT	CASSLVVGAEAFF
TRBD1	-	TRBV28	TRBJ2-7	TGTGCCAGCAGTTTAGGAGGGCTGGGACAGGGGATAGGGCAGTACTTC	CASSLGGLGQGIGQYF
-	-	TRBV4-1	TRBJ2-2	TGCGCCAGCAGCCAAGTATGGGCCAACACCGGGGAGCTGTTTTTT	CASSQVWANTGELFF
TRBD1	-	TRBV5-4	TRBJ1-3	TGTGCCAGCAGCCCCTCGACAGGGCTCACTGGAAACACCATATATTTT	CASSPSTGLTGNTIYF
TRBD1	-	TRBV28	TRBJ1-2	TGTGCCAGCAGCTCCCCCCTGACAGGGAATGGCTACACCTTC	CASSSPLTGNGYTF
-	few	TRBV6-1	TRBJ2-2	TGTGCCAGCAGTGAAGCGACCAAGAGGGTCGGGGAGCTGTTTTTT	CASSEATKRVGELFF
-	-	TRBV7-6	TRBJ2-1	TGTGCCAGCAGCTCCGTTGGGCCAACTAGCACATACAATGAGCAGTTCTTC	CASSSVGPTSTYNEQFF
-	once	TRBV6-6	TRBJ2-1	TGTGCCAGCAACCCCATGGCCTCCAATGAGCAGTTCTTC	CASNPMASNEQFF
TRBD1	-	TRBV29-1	TRBJ2-2	TGCAGCGTTAGGGACAGTAACACCGGGGAGCTGTTTTTT	CSVRDSNTGELFF
-	-	TRBV21-1	TRBJ2-7	TGTGCCAGCAACTCGACAGGCGACACCTACGAGCAGTACTTC	CASNSTGDTYEQYF
TRBD1	-	TRBV2	TRBJ1-1	TGTGCCAGCAGTGCACACGGGACAGACACTGAAGCTTTCTTT	CASSAHGTDTEAFF
-	few	TRBV5-4	TRBJ1-2	TGTGCCAGCAGCTTGGCCGGGAGGGCTAGTGGCTACACCTTC	CASSLAGRASGYTF
-	-	TRBV5-1	TRBJ1-1	TGCGCCAGCAGATATACAGGGACGAACACTGAAGCTTTCTTT	CASRYTGTNTEAFF
-	-	TRBV6-5	TRBJ2-1	TGTGCCAGCAGTTATAGCCAGTACAATGAGCAGTTCTTC	CASSYSQYNEQFF
TRBD1	once	TRBV7-2	TRBJ1-5	TGTGCCAGCAGCGCCGCAGGGGGCAACAATCAGCCCCAGCATTTT	CASSAAGGNNQPQHF
-	-	TRBV28	TRBJ2-1	TGTGCCAGCAGTCTCCTCCTCCAGGGATACAATGAGCAGTTCTTC	CASSLLLQGYNEQFF
-	few	TRBV5-1	TRBJ1-1	TGCGCCAGCAGCTTGGCTCGGGACACCAACACTGAAGCTTTCTTT	CASSLARDTNTEAFF
-	-	TRBV4-1	TRBJ1-4	TGCGCCAGCAGCCAAGATGGAAGGGGCGGGGGTGAAAAACTGTTTTTT	CASSQDGRGGGEKLFF
TRBD2	-	TRBV7-8	TRBJ2-7	TGTGCCAGCAGCCCGACTAGCGGACCCTACGAGCAGTACTTC	CASSPTSGPYEQYF
-	-	TRBV7-9	TRBJ1-2	TGTGCCAGCAGCATCGATGGCTACACCTTC	CASSIDGYTF
-	few	TRBV18	TRBJ1-1	TGTGCCAGCTCACCTGGGGGGACTGGCGAAGCTTTCTTT	CASSPGGTGEAFF
TRBD2	-	TRBV13	TRBJ2-7	TGTGCCAGCAGCCCTCGTGGCGCGGGAGTCTACGAGCAGTACTTC	CASSPRGAGVYEQYF
TRBD1	-	TRBV15	TRBJ2-7	TGTGCCACCAGCAGGAGGGCGGGACAGGGGCCCTACGAGCAGTACTTC	CATSRRAGQGPYEQYF
-	-	TRBV5-1	TRBJ2-5	TGCGCCAGCAGCCGAGAAGAGACCCAGTACTTC	CASSREETQYF
TRBD1	once	TRBV18	TRBJ1-5	TGTGCCAGCTCACCCACAGACAGGGGAAATGATCAGCCCCAGCATTTT	CASSPTDRGNDQPQHF
TRBD1	few	TRBV5-1	TRBJ2-1	TGCGCCAGCAATCCGATACAGGGGATAAGCTCCTACAATGAGCAGTTCTTC	CASNPIQGISSYNEQFF
-	-	TRBV27	TRBJ2-2	TGTGCCAGCAGTTTACAGGGGAACACCGGGGAGCTGTTTTTT	CASSLQGNTGELFF
TRBD1	-	TRBV9	TRBJ1-5	TGTGCCAGCAGCGTAGTGGGGAGGGACAGGACTTATCAAGGGTATAGCAATCAGCCCCAGCATTTT	CASSVVGRDRTYQGYSNQPQHF
-	-	TRBV6-1	TRBJ1-1	TGTGCCAGCAGTGAAGCGCGTCAGGGTCGGAGCACTGAAGCTTTCTTT	CASSEARQGRSTEAFF
-	-	TRBV30	TRBJ1-1	TGTGCCGGAACCACAGGGCGGCGTGAAGCTTTCTTT	CAGTTGRREAFF
-	-	TRBV27	TRBJ1-4	TGTGCCAGCTCCCCCACGGGAGATGAAAAACTGTTTTTT	CASSPTGDEKLFF